This record covers a single TCR beta chain. This sample is drawn from a study of T cells in Graves' hyperthyroidism and ophthalmopathy. TCR beta CDR3 sequences were amplified from RNA transcripts. HTBI primers were used for first-round RT-PCR of the TCR CDR3. TCRdb processed the multiplex PCR reads anew with MiXCR; each CDR3 protein has one entry. Seen here are 500,000 to 650,000 distinct CDR3 sequences, about 45% observed once, and the top ten hold about two fifths. The CDR3 runs 14 residues. Trimming pared 6 bases from V and 0 bases from J, leaving 12 bases between. Germline assignment: CDR1 ENHRY and CDR2 SYGVKD.

The rearrangement uses TRBV10-3 and TRBJ2-7, with TRBD1 as a possible D gene (6 bases). The sequence derives from an adult woman with Graves' disease, either hyperthyroidism or ophthalmopathy (not recorded which). The sample was peripheral blood or thyroid tissue (not recorded which). CDR3 sequence: CAIRGDTNSYEQYF. The CDR3 DNA reads as TGTGCCATCAGGGGGGACACCAACTCCTACGAGCAGTACTTC.